This T cell receptor (beta chain) stems from a study of T cell repertoires in cytomegalovirus infection. About the research overall: The public TCR beta signatures pointed to both CMV infection and matching HLA type. Study-wide findings and caveats: The cumulative frequency of public TCR beta families identified carriers of CMV plus the relevant HLA. Clonotype analysis showed dominance of the ex vivo response by HLA-C-restricted CMV-specific TCR beta clonotypes.

This clonotype has at least ten counts. Its antigen remains unknown. TCRdb reprocessed the reads via MiXCR and lists one record per CDR3 protein. The sample shows almost 300,000 distinct CDR3 sequences, approximately 10% of them seen only once. The V and J ends lost 6 bases and 0 bases respectively, with 2 bases between them. Germline V gives CDR1 DFQATT, CDR2 SNEGSKA (reference sequence). The CDR3 is 10 residues long. The rearrangement joins TRBV20-1 to TRBJ2-5; D unresolved. The origin of this receptor is a human donor in good health (CMV status not recorded). Some clones in this sample may be carry-over from other donors' samples. What was sequenced was PBMCs. CDR3 in amino acids: CSAHQETQYF. The CDR3 region has the DNA TGCAGTGCGCACCAAGAGACCCAGTACTTC.